The clone carrying this T cell receptor beta chain was detected ten times or more. Its matching antigen is unknown. Diagnosis used clinical symptoms, serum thyroxine, TRAb, thyroid ultrasound and orbital computed tomography. This sample was included in a study of Graves' ophthalmopathy and Graves' hyperthyroidism. Study details: Peripheral blood was obtained at first diagnosis, ahead of any treatment.

Study-level points and caveats: The model achieved around 67% sensitivity and roughly 72% specificity for ophthalmopathy progression.

TCR beta CDR3 regions were amplified from RNA transcripts. HTBI primers were employed in first-round RT-PCR, then a second-round multiplex PCR followed. TCRdb fed the multiplex PCR reads into MiXCR, producing one record per CDR3 protein. The profile shows 300,000 or so distinct CDR3 sequences, 17% of them singletons. Germline loops: CDR1 LGHDT, CDR2 YNNKEL (reference sequence). Trimming pared 3 bases from V and 2 bases from J, leaving 16 bases between. The length of the CDR3 is 16 residues. The chain employs TRBV3-1 and TRBJ2-5; either TRBD1 or TRBD2 may fit D (6 bases each). The sequenced sample consisted of peripheral blood. The sequence was obtained from an adult man with Graves' ophthalmopathy. The CDR3 bases are TGTGCCAGCAGCCACACAGAGTTAGGGGGGCAAGAGACCCAGTACTTC. Amino acid sequence: CASSHTELGGQETQYF.